This is a list of T cell receptor beta chains from one sample in a study of shared clonotypes between healthy human individuals. The assay was immunoSEQ multiplex PCR, and TCRdb's table has in-frame clones only and misses some. This table has more than 2 million clones, approximately 94% appearing once. The specimen sequenced was naive CD8+ T cells sorted from blood. The receptors shown here come from a man aged 18-30 years in good health. CDR3s include the opening cysteine and the closing phenylalanine or tryptophan. A D gene is named only where the DNA matches it firmly. Only some rows state a clone size, as once, few, many or a class for expanded clones.

clone_size j_call d_call v_call cdr3_nt cdr3_aa
NA TRBJ2-3 NA TRBV6-1 TGTGCCAGCAGTGATCTGGGGCATGGCACAGATACGCAGTATTTT CASSDLGHGTDTQYF
NA TRBJ2-7 NA TRBV6-6 TGTGCCACCCGGGCCCTAACGGCCTACGAGCAGTACTTC CATRALTAYEQYF
NA TRBJ2-5 NA TRBV5-6 TGTGCCAGCAGCCGAGGAGGGGACCAGTACTTC CASSRGGDQYF
NA TRBJ2-7 NA TRBV4-2 TGTGCCAGCAGCCAAGAGGAATTGGGCCGGTACGAGCAGTACTTC CASSQEELGRYEQYF
NA TRBJ2-7 NA TRBV27 TGTGCCTCCAAAGGGGGTCTCTACGAGCAGTACTTC CASKGGLYEQYF
NA TRBJ1-1 NA TRBV4-1 TGCGCCAGCAGCCAAGTCCCCTTGGGCACTGAAGCTTTCTTT CASSQVPLGTEAFF
NA TRBJ2-1 NA TRBV10-3 TGTGCCATCAGTAACCCTCCCGACTACAATGAGCAGTTCTTC CAISNPPDYNEQFF
NA TRBJ1-6 NA TRBV19 TGTGCCAGTAGACAGGGTGTTTATAATTCACCCCTCCACTTT CASRQGVYNSPLHF
NA TRBJ2-7 NA TRBV6-1 TGTGCCAGCAGTGGAAACCCGGCCGGCTACGAGCAGTACTTC CASSGNPAGYEQYF
NA TRBJ2-5 TRBD2 TRBV4-1 TGCGCCAGCAGCCAAGCGGGAGGGCTGGAGACCCAGTACTTC CASSQAGGLETQYF
once TRBJ1-4 NA TRBV15 TGTGCCACCAGCAGAGATACGGGGGCAACTAATGAAAAACTGTTTTTT CATSRDTGATNEKLFF
NA TRBJ1-2 TRBD1 TRBV9 TGTGCCAGCAGCGGATGGACAGGGGGAAACTATGGCTACACCTTC CASSGWTGGNYGYTF
NA TRBJ1-1 NA TRBV11-2 TGTGCCAGCAGCTTAGAGCAGGGAACTGAAGCTTTCTTT CASSLEQGTEAFF
NA TRBJ2-3 NA TRBV5-1 TGCGCCAGCAGTTTAAGGGGGGGAGACAGCCCCCTCGGTGTGGAGCAGTATTTT CASSLRGGDSPLGVEQYF
NA TRBJ1-5 NA TRBV9 TGTGCCAGCAGCGTAGGGGTGGGAAATCAGCCCCAGCATTTT CASSVGVGNQPQHF
NA TRBJ2-2 TRBD1 TRBV28 TGTGCCAGCAGTTTCTTCCCGGGACAGAGTGTCACCGGGGAGCTGTTTTTT CASSFFPGQSVTGELFF
NA TRBJ2-7 NA TRBV6-1 TGTGCCAGCAGTCCTGACATTACCTACGAGCAGTACTTC CASSPDITYEQYF
once TRBJ2-1 TRBD2 TRBV11-2 TGTGCCAGCATCGGACTAGCGGGGGCCTACAATGAGCAGTTCTTC CASIGLAGAYNEQFF
NA TRBJ2-7 NA TRBV9 TGTGCCAGCAGCGTAAGCTCCTCCTACGAGCAGTACTTC CASSVSSSYEQYF
NA TRBJ1-2 NA TRBV5-1 TGCGCCAGCAGCTTGGCATCGAGGGGTGAATATGGCTACACCTTC CASSLASRGEYGYTF
NA TRBJ2-1 NA TRBV13 TGTGCCAGCAGCTACCGGGAATCCTACAATGAGCAGTTCTTC CASSYRESYNEQFF
once TRBJ2-1 TRBD2 TRBV11-3 TGTGCCAGCAGCTTGACTAGCGGGGTCTACAATGAGCAGTTCTTC CASSLTSGVYNEQFF